This T cell receptor (beta chain) was recorded in a study of CD4 T cells in relation to SARS-CoV-2 and coronaviruses (dated by TCRdb to the early 2020s). Study-wide context: The ViraFEST assay cultured PBMCs with antigen for 10 days, then sequenced TCR beta CDR3s to find antigen-specific clonal expansions. The negative reference condition was either a culture with an HIV-1 Nef peptide pool or a culture with no peptide. HLA restriction was mapped for shared crossreactive spike epitopes using patient-derived lymphoblastoid cell lines. At the level of individual TCR clonotypes, the study evaluated whether memory CD4+ T cells crossreact between the spike proteins of SARS-CoV-2 and those of common cold coronaviruses. Samples from three pre-COVID donors and the naive versus memory experiments were sequenced with the Adaptive Biotechnologies TCR-sequencing kit; other data were Illumina-based. For other donors in the study, expansion assays were sequenced with a different, Illumina-based TCR-beta assay.

Here is what the overall study found, with its caveats: Small numbers of patients and of tested TCRs were a limitation of the study. In roughly 60% of donors, memory CD4+ clonotypes turned up that crossrecognized SARS-CoV-2 and at least one common cold coronavirus spike. Significantly weaker SARS-CoV-2-driven expansion was shown by crossreactive clones than by monoreactive clones, consistent with antigenic imprinting. Pre-pandemic and post-infection samples were not both contributed by any donor, so tracing of the source of pre-existing responses was limited. Since the crossreactivity analysis centred on spike protein, crossreactivity against other viral proteins was not assessed.

CD4+ T cells from unexposed donors were collected before the COVID-19 pandemic (2011-2018). After about 10 days of culture, CD4+ T cells were isolated with the EasySep CD4+ T cell isolation kit. Unexposed donor CD4+ T cells were tested for reactivity to SARS-CoV-2 S and N and four common cold coronavirus spike pools, as cell number allowed. Each well received approximately 2.2 million PBMCs, cultured in IMDM supplemented with approximately 5.3% human AB serum and around 9 IU/ml IL-2. Half of the culture medium was replaced with fresh IL-2-containing medium on days 3 and 7. Each peptide culture condition was generally run in triplicate replicate wells. The leukapheresis product used for the unexposed donors was purchased from a commercial source. Ficoll-Paque PLUS gradient centrifugation was used to isolate PBMCs from either whole blood or leukapheresis product. The PBMCs went either fresh into the expansion assay or into cryopreservation at -140 degrees C. The QIAamp Micro DNA Kit was used to extract genomic DNA from the CD4+ T cells.

The CDR3 has 15 amino acids, counting the end cysteine and phenylalanine. CDR3 DNA is the only sequence kept; it has 45 bases, read in frame from the first base. The germline V gene sets CDR1 to KGHDR and CDR2 to SFDVKD. Trimming takes 4 bases off V and 4 bases off J; junction bases not matched to a gene: 4. Turning to this clone: The antigen it binds to is not known. No base quality values were provided; no much bigger clone lies one nucleotide off.

Libraries were constructed by the immunoSEQ multiplex PCR assay. The study's own analysis went as follows. During preprocessing, nonproductive sequences were removed, along with CDR3s that did not begin with C, did not end with F or W, or were shorter than 7 amino acids. Antigen-specific clonotypes were called with the MANAFEST web app on the basis of expansion relative to the reference and to other culture wells. A clone was considered positive if the clone showed significant expansion compared with the reference culture in 2 of 3 replicate wells at an FDR below 0.05. To be called positive, a clone also had to show significant expansion compared with every other tandem well and an odds ratio greater than 5. CDR3 homology was measured as pairwise Levenshtein distance, computed with the stringdist R package after trimming three terminal residues from each end. Held by TCRdb, this immuneACCESS table contains in-frame sequences only and omits some clones. Under half of the omission traces to an unresolved V gene where checked; the cause of the rest is unknown. Clone size and the V and J calls come from that table; the DNA yielded D and trimming. In all, the sample holds around 18,000 clones, and around 70% of those were seen once. The ten largest make up 30% of the sample.

Sample: CD4+ T cells from PBMCs, cultured in vitro. Here the chain combines TRBV24-1 and TRBJ2-2, with TRBD1 matching 8 junction bases. The TCR sequence derives from a human donor in good health. The sequenced DNA is TGTGCCACCAGTGAGATCCAGGGGGCCACCGGGGAGCTGTTTTTT. It is translated as CATSEIQGATGELFF.